Below, 20 T cell receptor beta chains from the same sample are listed, as sequenced in a study of CD8 T cells in ankylosing spondylitis. TCRdb reprocessed the 5' RACE reads with MiXCR, giving one entry per CDR3 protein. The sample lists about 160,000 distinct CDR3 sequences, about 18% seen once, with under 9% in the top ten. Material for sequencing was blood, either unsorted or a sorted T cell fraction (not recorded which). These receptor sequences come from a male donor with ankylosing spondylitis or in good health (not recorded which).

This clonotype was observed a few times. The chain couples TRBV12-3 or TRBV12-4 to TRBJ2-1, with 8 bases lining up with TRBD2. The CDR3 is made up of 17 amino acids. The V and J ends lost 3 bases and 9 bases, in that order; junction bases with no gene match: 16. CDR3 sequence: CASSLRVGRAGSGEQFF. CDR3 in DNA: TGTGCCAGCAGTTTGCGTGTCGGGAGGGCCGGGTCTGGTGAGCAGTTCTTC.

This clonotype turned up a few times. The chain recombines TRBV6-5 with TRBJ1-2, with unresolved D. This CDR3 is 13 amino acids long. The germline gives CDR1 MNHEY, CDR2 SVGAGI. The V end lost 2 bases, the J end lost 0 bases, and 4 bases lay between the germline ends. CDR3 in DNA: TGTGCCAGCAGTTACGGACCTAACTATGGCTACACCTTC. It codes for CASSYGPNYGYTF.

This clonotype occurred many times. The chain recombines TRBV5-1 with TRBJ2-4, with 7 bases lining up with TRBD1. The CDR3 runs 16 residues. Germline V lookup: CDR1 SGHRS, CDR2 YFSETQ. V lost 4 bases, J lost 6 bases, and 13 bases stayed unmatched. DNA of the CDR3: TGCGCCAGCAGCGGGACAGTCGGTTCAGCTGGAAACATTCAGTACTTC. This sequence encodes CASSGTVGSAGNIQYF.

This clonotype was counted only a few times. The chain joins TRBV28 to TRBJ2-1; D gene ambiguous. V dropped 8 bases and J dropped 5 bases, with 13 bases sitting between them. Germline V lookup: CDR1 MDHEN, CDR2 SYDVKM. The CDR3 has 13 amino acids. For the CDR3, the DNA is TGTGCCAGCTCCCTTTCTCCCGACAATGAGCAGTTCTTC. Its protein is CASSLSPDNEQFF.

The chain combines TRBV11-2 with TRBJ2-5; the D is unclear. The germline V gene has CDR1 SGHAT and CDR2 FQNNGV. The CDR3 has 13 amino acids. V shed 0 bases and J shed 7 bases, with 9 bases lying between them. The CDR3: CASSLDRGATQYF. For the CDR3, the DNA is TGTGCCAGCAGCTTAGATCGAGGCGCGACCCAGTACTTC.

This clonotype was seen ten or more times. The J gene is TRBJ2-3, the V gene TRBV20-1, with TRBD2 identical over 12 bases. Germline assignment: CDR1 DFQATT and CDR2 SNEGSKA (reference sequence). With 5 bases clipped from V and 2 bases from J, the junction kept 5 bases outside the gene matches. CDR3 size: 15 residues. In nucleotides, the CDR3 is TGCAGTGCTGGAGGGACTAGCGGGTACACAGATACGCAGTATTTT. Translation: CSAGGTSGYTDTQYF.

Of note for this clonotype: A much bigger clone sits one base away, suggesting this may be a read error. The chain employs TRBV10-3 and TRBJ2-3; 9 nucleotides match TRBD1. Germline assignment: CDR1 ENHRY and CDR2 SYGVKD. V was clipped by 4 bases and J by 3 bases; unmatched bases: 5. The CDR3 is 15 amino acids. CDR3 amino acids: CAISAWDRETDTQYF. CDR3 DNA sequence: TGTGCCATCAGTGCCTGGGACAGGGAGACAGATACGCAGTATTTT.

The gene calls are TRBV28 and TRBJ2-3, with D perhaps TRBD2 (6 bases). The CDR3 contains 15 residues. Germline values: CDR1 MDHEN, CDR2 SYDVKM. V was cut by 3 bases and J by 2 bases, with 12 bases left in between. The CDR3 sequence: CASSLSPGLTDTQYF. The CDR3 DNA reads TGTGCCAGCAGTTTGTCGCCGGGACTCACAGATACGCAGTATTTT.

V usage is TRBV7-8 and J usage is TRBJ2-1; D may be TRBD1 or TRBD2 (5 bases each). This CDR3 spans 13 amino acids. The germline V gene encodes CDR1 SGHVS and CDR2 FQNEAQ. The V and J ends lost 7 bases and 7 bases respectively, with 14 bases between them. CDR3 loop: CASTGTTTNEQFF. The CDR3 region has the DNA TGTGCCAGCACAGGGACCACCACAAATGAGCAGTTCTTC. Drawing the rest from reference TRBV7-8 and TRBJ2-1, the complete variable domain is GAGVSQSPRYKVAKRGQDVALRCDPISGHVSLFWYQQALGQGPEFLTYFQNEAQLDKSGLPSDRFFAERPEGSVSTLKIQRTQQEDSAVYLCASTGTTTNEQFFGPGTRLTVL.

V and J are TRBV29-1 and TRBJ2-5, with 8 bases identical to TRBD2. Per germline, CDR1 SQVTM and CDR2 ANQGSEA. Germline trimming cut 7 bases from V and 3 bases from J; bases unmatched to any gene: 4. CDR3 length: 12 residues. The CDR3: CSGRGLEETQYF. As DNA, the CDR3 is TGCAGCGGCCGGGGACTAGAAGAGACCCAGTACTTC.

In this sample, this clonotype turned up a few times. V usage is TRBV28 and J usage is TRBJ2-3; 10 nucleotides agree with TRBD2. CDR1 and CDR2 (germline): MDHEN, SYDVKM. The CDR3 totals 16 residues. J lost 4 bases, V lost 3 bases, and 7 bases had no gene match. The CDR3 protein is CASSFPAGGAADTQYF. The CDR3 DNA sequence: TGTGCCAGCAGTTTCCCAGCGGGGGGGGCAGCAGATACGCAGTATTTT.

The CDR3 nucleotides read TGCAGCGTTGTTAGGCTGGGGTTCAATGAGCAGTTCTTC. Its translation: CSVVRLGFNEQFF. J is TRBJ2-1 and V is TRBV29-1; D is uncertain. Looked up from germline, CDR1 is SQVTM and CDR2 is ANQGSEA. Trimming cost V 4 bases and J 6 bases, with 13 bases left between them. The CDR3 totals 13 residues.

The chain is built from TRBV25-1 and TRBJ1-2; D is uncertain. The CDR3 is made up of 15 amino acids. V lost 4 bases, J lost 4 bases, and 16 bases lay in between. Germline loops: CDR1 MGHDK, CDR2 SYGVNS. The CDR3 loop is CASSGSRQVIYGYTF. In DNA, the CDR3 is TGTGCCAGCAGTGGGAGCCGTCAGGTTATCTATGGCTACACCTTC.

This chain uses TRBV28 with TRBJ2-5; 8 bases line up with TRBD1. CDR3 length: 17 amino acids. Germline-derived CDR1 and CDR2 are MDHEN and SYDVKM. J lost 1 base, V lost 5 bases, and 12 bases had no gene match. CDR3 DNA sequence: TGTGCCAGCAGTAGGACAGGGAAGGCTCTCGTCCAAGAGACCCAGTACTTC. As protein: CASSRTGKALVQETQYF.

V usage is TRBV27 and J usage is TRBJ2-1, with D possibly being TRBD1 (5 bases). Between the trimmed V and J ends, which lost 5 bases and 0 bases, there was a span of 20 bases. Germline CDR1 and CDR2: MNHEY and SMNVEV (reference sequence). This CDR3 has 18 residues. DNA of the CDR3: TGTGCCAGCAGTGTTTTCCGTCAGGGTCCCTTCTCCTACAATGAGCAGTTCTTC. Translated, it gives CASSVFRQGPFSYNEQFF.

This chain uses TRBV7-2 with TRBJ2-2, with a weak D call TRBD2 (6 bases). This CDR3 is built from 15 residues. V lost 2 bases to trimming and J lost 4 bases, with 11 bases between them. Germline CDR1 is SGHTA and CDR2 is FQGNSA. This CDR3 reads CASSLRQGGTGELFF. In DNA, the CDR3 is TGTGCCAGCAGCTTACGCCAGGGAGGCACCGGGGAGCTGTTTTTT.

This clonotype was counted a few times. The chain recombines TRBV6-1 with TRBJ1-6; D not certain. V lost 6 bases to trimming and J lost 4 bases, with 7 bases between them. The CDR3 runs to 13 residues. Germline V CDR1 and CDR2: MNHNS, SASEGT. CDR3: CASSRGYNSPLHF. The CDR3 DNA follows: TGTGCCAGCAGCCGGGGATATAATTCACCCCTCCACTTT.

The V and J genes are TRBV5-1 and TRBJ1-3; D perhaps matches TRBD1 (5 bases). Trimming pared 1 base from V and 3 bases from J, leaving 11 bases between. Germline CDR1 and CDR2: SGHRS and YFSETQ. The CDR3 sequence is 15 residues long. The CDR3 reads CASSLSGGDGNTIYF. The DNA of the CDR3 is TGCGCCAGCAGCTTGAGTGGGGGAGATGGAAACACCATATATTTT.

J is TRBJ2-7 and V is TRBV20-1; D is unclear. The germline V gene has CDR1 DFQATT and CDR2 SNEGSKA (reference sequence). Deletions cut 6 bases from V and 2 bases from J, with 11 bases between. The CDR3 contains 12 residues. This chain's CDR3 is CSANRGPYEQYF. CDR3 DNA sequence: TGCAGTGCGAACCGCGGACCCTACGAGCAGTACTTC.

This clonotype was counted a few times. J is TRBJ1-5 and V is TRBV6-2 or TRBV6-3; 7 bases agree with TRBD1. CDR1 is MNHEY and CDR2 is SVGEGT in the germline V gene. Trimming cost V 5 bases and J 0 bases; bases outside gene matches: 7. This CDR3 region has 16 residues. The CDR3 spells CASSNPGGGSNQPQHF. The CDR3 DNA reads as TGTGCCAGCAGTAATCCAGGGGGGGGTAGCAATCAGCCCCAGCATTTT.